The 13 T cell receptor beta chains below come from one sample, sequenced in a study of Ad26.COV2.S vaccination and SARS-CoV-2 variants. The treatment is: some 20 received Ad26.COV2.S at low or high dose, single or two shots; 5 received placebo; per-sample allocation not given. Samples analyzed were those drawn on day 63 after the first vaccine or placebo injection. Profiled with immunoSEQ multiplex PCR; TCRdb holds only in-frame clones, not every one. The sample has about 390,000 clones, approximately 91% seen once; the top ten hold under 3.5%. The sample consisted of peripheral blood, taken in a trial of Ad26.COV2.S vaccine versus placebo. These receptors came from a person between 18 and 60 years old who received the Ad26.COV2.S COVID-19 vaccine or a placebo.

The chain joins TRBV10-2 to TRBJ1-5; 9 bases match TRBD1. From germline, CDR1 is WSHSY and CDR2 SAAADI. The CDR3 sequence is 16 residues long. V shed 2 bases, J shed 4 bases, and the junction held 6 bases outside the gene matches. The CDR3 loop is CASSEAGTGQNQPQHF. Here the CDR3 DNA reads TGCGCCAGCAGTGAGGCCGGGACAGGGCAGAATCAGCCCCAGCATTTT.

The gene calls are TRBV19 and TRBJ2-7, with D unclear. Trimming left V 1 base short and J 5 bases short, with 9 bases between. Germline V gives CDR1 LNHDA, CDR2 SQIVND (reference sequence). The CDR3 is 13 amino acids. The CDR3: CASSIGTADEQYF. As DNA, the CDR3 is TGTGCCAGTAGTATAGGTACAGCAGACGAGCAGTACTTC.

The J gene is TRBJ2-2, the V gene TRBV2, with 7 bases identical to TRBD1. Germline CDR1 SNHLY, CDR2 FYNNEI. V was pared by 6 bases and J by 4 bases, with 8 bases of the junction left unmatched. CDR3 length: 15 residues. CDR3 sequence (DNA): TGTGCCAGCAGAGTACGGGACAGTCCCACCGGGGAGCTGTTTTTT. Its translation: CASRVRDSPTGELFF. Filled out from reference TRBV2 and TRBJ2-2, the complete variable domain reads EPEVTQTPSHQVTQMGQEVILRCVPISNHLYFYWYRQILGQKVEFLVSFYNNEISEKSEIFDDQFSVERPDGSNFTLKIRSTKLEDSAMYFCASRVRDSPTGELFFGEGSRLTVL.

J is TRBJ2-1 and V is TRBV5-6; 7 nucleotides match TRBD1. The V gene end was trimmed by 1 base and the J gene end by 5 bases; junction bases not matched to a gene: 3. CDR3 size: 14 residues. The V gene's germline CDR1 is SGHDT and CDR2 YYEEEE. DNA for the CDR3: TGTGCCAGCAGCTTGAGGGGGCTAAACAATGAGCAGTTCTTC. Translating it yields CASSLRGLNNEQFF.

This rearrangement joins TRBV5-1 to TRBJ2-5, with D uncertain. This CDR3 region has 14 residues. In germline, CDR1 is SGHRS, CDR2 YFSETQ. Deletions cut 4 bases from V and 1 base from J, with 11 bases between. The CDR3 loop is CASSLESVQETQYF. CDR3 DNA: TGCGCCAGCAGCCTGGAGAGCGTCCAAGAGACCCAGTACTTC.

V is TRBV9 and J is TRBJ2-5; perhaps TRBD1 as D (5 bases). V dropped 0 bases and J dropped 4 bases, with 10 bases sitting between them. This CDR3 is 14 amino acids long. Per germline, CDR1 SGDLS and CDR2 YYNGEE. CDR3 nucleotides: TGTGCCAGCAGCGTAGGGATCAGGGCAGAGACCCAGTACTTC. Translation gives CASSVGIRAETQYF.

The chain employs TRBV27 and TRBJ2-7, with TRBD1 as a possible D gene (6 bases). Trimming removed 3 bases from V and 0 bases from J, with 15 bases in between. This CDR3 spans 16 amino acids. The germline gives CDR1 MNHEY, CDR2 SMNVEV (reference sequence). Here the CDR3 reads CASSFTLDRASYEQYF. The CDR3 DNA reads as TGTGCCAGCAGTTTTACCTTGGACAGAGCCTCCTACGAGCAGTACTTC.

This rearrangement joins TRBV27 to TRBJ2-2, with TRBD2 identical over 9 bases. Germline V gene data show CDR1 as MNHEY and CDR2 as SMNVEV (reference sequence). This CDR3 has 18 residues. After removal of 5 bases from V and 4 bases from J, the junction contained 14 bases not matched to a gene. The CDR3 DNA is TGTGCCAGCAGTCGCTACATTGCGGGGGGGCTGGGCACCGGGGAGCTGTTTTTT. It codes for CASSRYIAGGLGTGELFF.

The chain combines TRBV4-1 with TRBJ1-2; D is ambiguous. CDR1 and CDR2 from the germline V gene are MGHRA and YSYEKL. The CDR3 loop spans 15 amino acids. With 1 base removed from V and 1 base from J, the gap between germline ends came to 10 bases. CDR3 loop: CASSQVAGGNYGYTF. CDR3 DNA: TGCGCCAGCAGCCAAGTCGCGGGAGGTAACTATGGCTACACCTTC.

The chain recombines TRBV5-4 with TRBJ2-7; TRBD1 matches 9 bases. CDR3 length: 16 amino acids. The germline gives CDR1 SGHNT, CDR2 YYREEE (reference sequence). The V and J ends lost 3 bases and 0 bases, in that order; junction bases with no gene match: 7. The CDR3 spells CASSSKTGGSSYEQYF. The CDR3 DNA follows: TGTGCCAGCAGCTCTAAGACAGGGGGGAGCTCCTACGAGCAGTACTTC.

This rearrangement joins TRBV6-5 to TRBJ2-3, with TRBD1 matching 10 bases. J lost 7 bases, V lost 5 bases, and 9 bases had no gene match. Per germline, CDR1 MNHEY and CDR2 SVGAGI. The CDR3 has 15 amino acids. CDR3 region: CASSPRTGGHNTQYF. CDR3 coding DNA: TGTGCCAGCAGTCCTCGGACAGGGGGGCACAATACGCAGTATTTT.

The chain carries TRBV14 and TRBJ2-5; 9 bases fit TRBD1. V trimming: 4 bases; J trimming: 1 base; junction bases outside the gene matches: 4. Germline values: CDR1 SGHDN, CDR2 FVKESK. CDR3 length equals 15 residues. The CDR3 bases are TGTGCCAGCAGCCGACGGACAGGGGCCCAAGAGACCCAGTACTTC. This sequence encodes CASSRRTGAQETQYF.

The chain uses TRBV29-1 and TRBJ1-1; D call uncertain. The CDR3 consists of 10 residues. Deletions cut 2 bases from V and 4 bases from J, with 2 bases between. The germline V gene encodes CDR1 SQVTM and CDR2 ANQGSEA. CDR3 residues: CSVETTEAFF. CDR3 bases: TGCAGCGTTGAAACCACTGAAGCTTTCTTT.